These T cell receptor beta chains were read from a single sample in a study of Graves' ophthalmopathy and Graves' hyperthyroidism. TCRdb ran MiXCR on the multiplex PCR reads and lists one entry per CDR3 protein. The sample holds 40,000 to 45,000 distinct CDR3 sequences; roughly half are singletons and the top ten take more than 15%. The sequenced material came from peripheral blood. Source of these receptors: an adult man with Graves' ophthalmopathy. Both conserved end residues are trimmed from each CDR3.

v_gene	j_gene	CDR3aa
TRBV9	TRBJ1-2	ASSQGQGADGYT
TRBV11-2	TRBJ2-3	ASSSNTGERYGTDTQY
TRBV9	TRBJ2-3	ASSVGTSGTDTQY
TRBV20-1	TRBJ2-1	SAGTGPHNEQF
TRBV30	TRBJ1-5	AWSGTGVRGGQPQH
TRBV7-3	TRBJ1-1	ASSLCEEDTEAF
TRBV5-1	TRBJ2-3	AISLGLAGSDTQY
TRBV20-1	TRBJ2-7	SARTSGRSEQY
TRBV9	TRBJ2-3	ASSLGQGGGGSYNEQY
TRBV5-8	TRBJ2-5	ATTLARRSQETQY
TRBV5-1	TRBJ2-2	ASSLSKGNTGELF
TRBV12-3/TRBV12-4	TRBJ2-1	ASSLGSSGINEQF
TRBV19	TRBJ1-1	ASSVEGGEAF
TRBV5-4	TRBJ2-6	ASSSRDSSRSGANVLT
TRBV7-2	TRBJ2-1	ASSSRLAGGKGEQF
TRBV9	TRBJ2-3	ASSLGAFGPSTDTQY
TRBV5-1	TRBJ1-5	ASSPAGNQPQH
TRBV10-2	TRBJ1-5	ASSESHSNQPQH
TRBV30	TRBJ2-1	AWKKAGSYNEQF
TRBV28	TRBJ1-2	ASKIQGGYGYT
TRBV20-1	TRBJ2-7	STSLLDRFSYEQY
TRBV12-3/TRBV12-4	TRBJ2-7	ASGLLAGSYEQY
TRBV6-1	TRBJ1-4	ASSRALATNEKLF
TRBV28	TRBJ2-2	ASLPGTDNTGELF
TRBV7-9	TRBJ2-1	ASSFTTGRVVNEQF
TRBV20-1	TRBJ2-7	SAPRSTSYEQY
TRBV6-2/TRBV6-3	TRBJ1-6	ASRIPLEHNSPLH
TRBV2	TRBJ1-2	ASSEARWGT
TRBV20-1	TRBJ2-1	SESLLGQGVLNEQF
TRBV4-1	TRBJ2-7	ASSPASGRAEYEQY
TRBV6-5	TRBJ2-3	ASSRVASTYTQN
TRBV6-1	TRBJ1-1	ASTSLGRGLNTEAF
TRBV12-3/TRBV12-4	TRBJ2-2	ASSLPPGELF
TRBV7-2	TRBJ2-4	ASSLEGNIQY
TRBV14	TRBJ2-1	ASSPTRGRGENEQF
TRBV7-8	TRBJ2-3	ASSPRRRFDTQY
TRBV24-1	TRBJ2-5	ATSDQPQY
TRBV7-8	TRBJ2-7	ASSPLGGSSYEQY
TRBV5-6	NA	ASSSMGLVDQPQY
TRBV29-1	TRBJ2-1	SGKAGGYNEQF
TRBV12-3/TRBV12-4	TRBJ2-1	ASTVRLAGFNEQF
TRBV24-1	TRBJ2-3	ATSDRGGQEFTDTQY
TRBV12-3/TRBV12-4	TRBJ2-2	ASSTPTFRARELF
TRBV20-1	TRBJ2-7	SARDLGPDTYEQY
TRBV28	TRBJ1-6	ASSSTGRSSYNSPLH